These 29 T cell receptor beta chains were all obtained from the same sample, sequenced in a study of patients and donors after allogeneic stem cell transplantation. Using its own MiXCR run on the RT-PCR reads, TCRdb lists one record per CDR3 protein. The data contain roughly 960,000 distinct CDR3 sequences, approximately 19% of them seen just once; the ten biggest clones take up around 6%. The sample comprised blood, either unsorted or a sorted T cell fraction (not recorded which). Receptors were obtained from a human donor who was either an allogeneic HSCT recipient or a stem cell or donor lymphocyte infusion donor (not recorded which). It is not recorded whose cells these are; they may come from a transplant donor.

There are a few counts of this clonotype. CDR3 amino acids: CASSLVIGTGGAETQYF. The CDR3 coding sequence is TGTGCCAGCAGCTTAGTAATCGGGACAGGGGGCGCGGAGACCCAGTACTTC. V is TRBV11-3 and J is TRBJ2-5, with 12 bases that match TRBD1. The CDR3 contains 17 residues. Germline V gives CDR1 SGHNT, CDR2 YENEEA. V shed 1 base and J 5 bases; nucleotides not matched to a gene: 8.

This clonotype occurred many times. The chain uses TRBV29-1 and TRBJ1-1; TRBD1 matches 9 bases. The CDR3 consists of 14 residues. The ends lost 5 bases at V and 0 bases at J; junction bases unmatched: 4. The germline CDR1 and CDR2 sequences are SQVTM and ANQGSEA. The CDR3 region is CSVWTGALNTEAFF. In DNA, the CDR3 is TGCAGCGTTTGGACAGGGGCTTTGAACACTGAAGCTTTCTTT.

Only a few counts were recorded for this clonotype. The V and J genes are TRBV11-2 and TRBJ2-7; 9 bases fit TRBD2. V gave up 5 bases and J gave up 2 bases; unmatched junction bases: 7. Germline V gene sequence: CDR1 SGHAT, CDR2 FQNNGV. This CDR3 contains 15 residues. The DNA of the CDR3 is TGTGCCAGCAGCCCATCTAGCGGGGAGGCCTACGAGCAGTACTTC. Translation gives CASSPSSGEAYEQYF.

This clonotype has a handful of counts. The rearrangement links TRBV6-2 or TRBV6-3 to TRBJ2-6; D possibly corresponds to TRBD2 (5 bases). Trimming shortened V by 7 bases and J by 2 bases, and 12 bases separated the two germline ends. CDR1 MNHEY and CDR2 SVGEGT come from the germline V gene. The CDR3 length is 15 residues. The chain's CDR3 is CASMAAGAGANVLTF. For the CDR3, the DNA is TGTGCCAGCATGGCCGCCGGGGCTGGGGCCAACGTCCTGACTTTC.

This clonotype was observed a few times. V gene TRBV3-1 combines with J gene TRBJ1-2, with a possible D match to TRBD1 (6 bases). Trimming pared 4 bases from V and 6 bases from J, leaving 18 bases between. Per the germline V gene, CDR1 is LGHDT and CDR2 is YNNKEL (reference sequence). CDR3 length equals 15 residues. CDR3 amino acids: CASSLFYRERDGYTF. For the CDR3, the DNA is TGTGCCAGCAGCCTTTTCTACAGGGAGCGTGATGGCTACACCTTC. Full variable domain (outside the CDR3, taken from reference TRBV3-1 and TRBJ1-2): DTAVSQTPKYLVTQMGNDKSIKCEQNLGHDTMYWYKQDSKKFLKIMFSYNNKELIINETVPNRFSPKSPDKAHLNLHINSLELGDSAVYFCASSLFYRERDGYTFGSGTRLTVV.

A few counts support this clonotype. This chain links TRBV12-3 or TRBV12-4 with TRBJ1-5, with D tentatively TRBD1 (5 bases). Trimming removed 8 bases at V and 0 bases at J, with 11 bases between. The CDR3 extends over 14 amino acids. CDR3 sequence (DNA): TGTGCCAGCTCGGACAAGTATAGCAATCAGCCCCAGCATTTT. Translation gives CASSDKYSNQPQHF.

This clonotype was seen ten or more times. The chain employs TRBV7-6 and TRBJ1-3; unclear D gene. Germline CDR1 and CDR2: SGHVS and FNYEAQ. This CDR3 region has 12 residues. Trimming took 4 bases from V and 3 from J, leaving 4 bases between them. The CDR3 loop is CASSSGGNTIYF. CDR3 in DNA: TGTGCCAGCAGCTCGGGTGGAAACACCATATATTTT.

This chain joins TRBV9 and TRBJ2-3; D is perhaps TRBD1 (6 bases). Germline V gene sequence: CDR1 SGDLS, CDR2 YYNGEE. CDR3 size: 15 residues. The V gene lost 0 bases and the J gene lost 2 bases, with 10 bases spanning the gap. This CDR3 reads CASSVGGRPTDTQYF. The CDR3 nucleotides are TGTGCCAGCAGCGTAGGGGGGCGGCCCACAGATACGCAGTATTTT.

This clonotype has just a few counts. The chain joins TRBV12-3 or TRBV12-4 to TRBJ1-3; D remains ambiguous. CDR3 length equals 14 residues. Trimming took off 3 bases at V and 7 bases at J, with 13 bases between the two ends. The CDR3: CASSLTQTFNTIYF. CDR3 bases: TGTGCCAGCAGTTTGACACAAACTTTTAACACCATATATTTT.

V gene TRBV10-3 combines with J gene TRBJ2-7; TRBD1 agrees at 7 bases. The CDR3 contains 14 residues. The J segment lost 2 bases and the V segment lost 6 bases, leaving 7 bases of the junction unmatched. In germline, CDR1 is ENHRY, CDR2 SYGVKD. The CDR3 DNA sequence: TGTGCCATCAGGGGGACAGCCACCGCCTACGAGCAGTACTTC. It is translated as CAIRGTATAYEQYF.

This chain joins TRBV12-3 or TRBV12-4 and TRBJ2-2; 7 bases fit TRBD2. V lost 1 base to trimming and J lost 6 bases; unmatched junction nucleotides: 5. The CDR3 has 15 residues. In nucleotides, the CDR3 is TGTGCCAGCAGTTTAGGGAGCGGGATTCCCGGGGAGCTGTTTTTT. Protein sequence: CASSLGSGIPGELFF.

This clonotype was detected a few times. This chain joins TRBV5-6 and TRBJ1-2; 7 bases agree with TRBD1. This CDR3 region has 16 residues. Per germline, CDR1 SGHDT and CDR2 YYEEEE. V lost 1 base to trimming and J lost 2 bases; unmatched junction nucleotides: 8. CDR3 in DNA: TGTGCCAGCAGCTTGTTATTTCTACAGGGGAACTATGGCTACACCTTC. The encoded protein is CASSLLFLQGNYGYTF.

The gene calls are TRBV27 and TRBJ2-3; 10 bases fit TRBD2. Germline V gene lookup returns CDR1 MNHEY and CDR2 SMNVEV (reference sequence). J gave up 4 bases and V 4 bases, and 14 bases lay outside the gene matches. The CDR3 runs 18 residues. DNA for the CDR3: TGTGCCAGCAGTTCCTCTTTAGCGGGAGGTCCTAAAGCAGATACGCAGTATTTT. Protein sequence: CASSSSLAGGPKADTQYF.

The chain is built from TRBV10-3 and TRBJ2-2; D ambiguous. Germline V gene sequence: CDR1 ENHRY, CDR2 SYGVKD. V was shortened by 6 bases and J by 2 bases, with 7 bases between the two germline ends. The CDR3 is made up of 13 amino acids. CDR3 sequence reads: CAISYLNTGELFF. The CDR3 DNA sequence: TGTGCCATCAGCTATCTAAACACCGGGGAGCTGTTTTTT.

The V and J genes are TRBV5-1 and TRBJ2-1; TRBD2 aligns across 7 bases. The CDR3 is made up of 14 amino acids. Per germline, CDR1 SGHRS and CDR2 YFSETQ. V lost 5 bases to trimming and J lost 4 bases; unmatched junction nucleotides: 6. CDR3 in DNA: TGCGCCAGCAGGGGGGGGGGACCTTACAATGAGCAGTTCTTC. Protein product: CASRGGGPYNEQFF. The whole variable domain, filled in from reference TRBV5-1 and TRBJ2-1, reads KAGVTQTPRYLIKTRGQQVTLSCSPISGHRSVSWYQQTPGQGLQFLFEYFSETQRNKGNFPGRFSGRQFSNSRSEMNVSTLELGDSALYLCASRGGGPYNEQFFGPGTRLTVL.

Ten or more counts support this clonotype. The chain joins TRBV4-2 to TRBJ2-1; 7 bases match TRBD1. This CDR3 region has 14 residues. Germline V CDR1 and CDR2: LGHNA, YNFKEQ. The V gene end was trimmed by 0 bases and the J gene end by 15 bases; junction bases not matched to a gene: 11. The CDR3 DNA is TGTGCCAGCAGCCAAGACCTCTACCGGGACAGACTGTTCTTC. Its translation is CASSQDLYRDRLFF.

The chain links TRBV3-1 to TRBJ2-1; D remains unclear. The CDR3 is 13 residues long. Trimming took off 4 bases at V and 8 bases at J, with 12 bases between the two ends. Germline CDR1 reads LGHDT; CDR2 reads YNNKEL (reference sequence). The DNA of the CDR3 is TGTGCCAGCAGCCCGAGCCTTTCCCATGAGCAGTTCTTC. Its translation is CASSPSLSHEQFF.

This clonotype came up a few times. V is TRBV24-1 and J is TRBJ1-5; 7 bases are shared with TRBD1. After removal of 3 bases from V and 6 bases from J, the junction contained 4 bases not matched to a gene. Germline CDR1 reads KGHDR; CDR2 reads SFDVKD. The CDR3 covers 14 residues. As DNA, the CDR3 is TGTGCCACCAGTGATAGAGGGGGCGGTCAGCCCCAGCATTTT. Translating it yields CATSDRGGGQPQHF.

V and J are TRBV20-1 and TRBJ2-7, with a weak D call TRBD2 (6 bases). CDR1 and CDR2 (germline): DFQATT, SNEGSKA (reference sequence). This CDR3 region has 15 residues. V lost 2 bases and J lost 3, with 17 bases in between. The CDR3 sequence: CSARSGGTANYEQYF. DNA for the CDR3: TGCAGTGCTAGAAGTGGGGGGACTGCGAACTACGAGCAGTACTTC.

This clonotype was recorded at least ten times. The chain carries TRBV7-3 and TRBJ2-3; D is tentatively TRBD1 or TRBD2 (5 bases each). Trimming left V 3 bases short and J 0 bases short, with 10 bases between. The germline V gene encodes CDR1 SGHTA and CDR2 FQGTGA. This CDR3 spans 15 amino acids. In nucleotides, the CDR3 is TGTGCCAGCAGCTTGAACGGGGCTAGCACAGATACGCAGTATTTT. Amino acid sequence: CASSLNGASTDTQYF.

This clonotype was counted a few times. This chain uses TRBV28 with TRBJ2-5, with D uncertain. CDR3 length: 13 residues. CDR1 and CDR2 from the germline V gene are MDHEN and SYDVKM. The V end was cut by 3 bases, the J end by 5 bases, with 10 bases between. CDR3 coding DNA: TGTGCCAGCAGTTTTAGCATGGACGAGACCCAGTACTTC. This sequence encodes CASSFSMDETQYF.

This chain joins TRBV11-2 and TRBJ2-5; 11 positions agree with TRBD2. Germline values: CDR1 SGHAT, CDR2 FQNNGV. The junction had 6 bases not matched to a gene; V was cut back by 5 bases and J by 4 bases. CDR3 length: 15 amino acids. For the CDR3, the DNA is TGTGCCAGCAGCCTTAGCGGGGGGGCGGGAGAGACCCAGTACTTC. As protein: CASSLSGGAGETQYF.

The DNA for the CDR3 is TGTGCCAGCAGTCCAGGACTAGCGGGAGGGCCCAATACGCAGTATTTT. Its protein product is CASSPGLAGGPNTQYF. V gene TRBV27 combines with J gene TRBJ2-3; 15 bases are a match to TRBD2. The V gene's germline CDR1 is MNHEY and CDR2 SMNVEV (reference sequence). This CDR3 is built from 16 residues. V was pared by 5 bases and J by 7 bases, with 7 bases of the junction left unmatched.

V and J are TRBV7-6 and TRBJ1-1; D might be TRBD1 (6 bases). V shed 5 bases and J shed 8 bases, with 18 bases lying between them. This CDR3 has 14 amino acids. The germline CDR1 and CDR2 sequences are SGHVS and FNYEAQ. CDR3 nucleotide sequence: TGTGCCAGCAGCCGAAGGGGGACAAGAGTAGAAGCTTTCTTT. This sequence encodes CASSRRGTRVEAFF.

The chain couples TRBV3-1 to TRBJ2-5; 13 nucleotides line up with TRBD2. The J segment lost 5 bases and the V segment lost 4 bases, leaving 10 bases of the junction unmatched. The CDR3 has 17 residues. Germline CDR1 reads LGHDT; CDR2 reads YNNKEL (reference sequence). The CDR3 protein is CASSPGLAGASPETQYF. The CDR3 DNA sequence: TGTGCCAGCAGCCCAGGACTAGCGGGGGCCTCCCCTGAGACCCAGTACTTC.

This clonotype was detected once. Because the CDR3's place on the DNA is in doubt, the DNA is left out and the CDR3 is given as listed by TCRdb. This chain uses TRBV12-2 with TRBJ2-1; no DNA check was done on the table's D call, TRBD2. TRBV12-2 is noted as a pseudogene. Ends included, the CDR3 has 21 residues. The CDR3 sequence is CASRGGWDVAGGISSYNEQFF.

The chain couples TRBV7-2 to TRBJ2-7; tentative D call: TRBD1 (6 bases). The ends were cut back, 3 bases at V and 0 bases at J, with 9 bases in the middle. The CDR3 length is 14 residues. Germline assignment: CDR1 SGHTA and CDR2 FQGNSA. The CDR3 loop is CASSFGQISYEQYF. The CDR3 region has the DNA TGTGCCAGCAGCTTCGGACAGATCTCCTACGAGCAGTACTTC.

The genes are TRBV25-1 and TRBJ2-3, with a possible D match to TRBD2 (6 bases). V shed 6 bases and J shed 3 bases, with 10 bases lying between them. Per the germline V gene, CDR1 is MGHDK and CDR2 is SYGVNS. The CDR3 is 13 amino acids. The CDR3 coding sequence is TGTGCCAGCAGCGGGAGTTGGACAGATACGCAGTATTTT. This codes for CASSGSWTDTQYF.

The chain couples TRBV20-1 to TRBJ2-1, with a possible D match to TRBD2 (6 bases). The V end was cut by 3 bases, the J end by 5 bases, with 17 bases between. Germline loops: CDR1 DFQATT, CDR2 SNEGSKA (reference sequence). The CDR3 consists of 15 residues. This chain's CDR3 is CSASPSIGRNNEQFF. The CDR3 DNA sequence: TGCAGTGCTAGCCCCTCGATCGGGAGAAACAATGAGCAGTTCTTC.